These 15 T cell receptor beta chains were sequenced from one sample in a study of control samples from healthy donors and cancer patients. Produced via immunoSEQ multiplex PCR; TCRdb's table is partial and in-frame only. The data show 55,000 to 85,000 clones, 85% to 90% seen once. The sequenced sample was PBMCs. These receptors all stem from a man between 60 and 75 years old with lung cancer.

The table lists this clone with a count of one. V gene TRBV10-1 combines with J gene TRBJ2-1; TRBD2 matches 7 bases. Losses at the gene ends were 5 bases for V and 9 bases for J; bases not matched to a gene: 7. Germline loops: CDR1 WNHNN, CDR2 SYGVQD (reference sequence). This CDR3 region has 13 residues. The CDR3 loop reads CASSLAGGSEQFF. Written as DNA, the CDR3 is TGCGCCAGCAGTTTGGCCGGGGGGAGTGAGCAGTTCTTC.

This clone was observed once. This CDR3 is CASSELGTVNYTF. For the CDR3, the DNA is TGTGCCAGCAGTGAACTTGGGACAGTTAACTACACCTTC. The chain couples TRBV2 to TRBJ1-2, with 7 bases fitting TRBD1. The CDR3 is 13 amino acids. Germline CDR1 reads SNHLY; CDR2 reads FYNNEI. V was pared by 2 bases and J by 10 bases, with 7 bases of the junction left unmatched.

This clone was detected a few times. The rearrangement links TRBV10-3 to TRBJ1-5; D might be TRBD1 (6 bases). Trimming took 0 bases from V and 11 from J, leaving 20 bases between them. Germline V CDR1 and CDR2: ENHRY, SYGVKD. The CDR3 is 16 residues long. CDR3 nucleotides: TGTGCCATCAGTGAGTCGACTCTTGGGGGGGCCGGAACCCAGCATTTT. Translating it yields CAISESTLGGAGTQHF.

The rearrangement uses TRBV19 and TRBJ2-7, with unresolved D. This CDR3 has 14 residues. Trimming took off 6 bases at V and 0 bases at J, with 12 bases between the two ends. Germline-derived CDR1 and CDR2 are LNHDA and SQIVND (reference sequence). CDR3 amino acids: CASRASSSSYEQYV. The CDR3 DNA sequence: TGTGCCAGTAGAGCCAGCTCGAGCTCCTACGAGCAGTACGTC.

In this sample, this clone turned up once. The chain joins TRBV5-1 to TRBJ1-5; 8 bases are a match to TRBD1. Germline CDR1 SGHRS, CDR2 YFSETQ. The CDR3 totals 14 residues. The trim removed 1 base at V and 7 bases at J, leaving 4 bases unmatched. The CDR3 sequence: CASSLTGGNQPQHF. CDR3 sequence (DNA): TGCGCCAGCAGCTTGACAGGGGGAAACCAGCCCCAGCATTTT.

The chain links TRBV13 to TRBJ1-5; D perhaps matches TRBD1 (6 bases). The CDR3 totals 12 residues. Germline lookup yields CDR1 PRHDT and CDR2 FYEKMQ (reference sequence). V lost 4 bases to trimming and J lost 8 bases, with 9 bases between them. The DNA for the CDR3 is TGTGCCAGCAGCTCCAGGGGTGAGCCCCAGCATTTT. This sequence encodes CASSSRGEPQHF.

The V call is TRBV2, the J call TRBJ1-4; D is ambiguous. Germline V lookup: CDR1 SNHLY, CDR2 FYNNEI. The length of the CDR3 is 12 residues. The germline V and J ends were trimmed by 6 bases and 7 bases, with 9 bases remaining between them. The CDR3 sequence is CASSREREKLFF. CDR3 sequence (DNA): TGTGCCAGCAGCCGGGAGCGTGAAAAACTGTTTTTT.

This chain's CDR3 is CASSPPLAGSGTEAFF. In nucleotides, the CDR3 is TGCGCCAGCAGCCCACCGCTTGCGGGGTCGGGCACTGAAGCTTTCTTT. The chain carries TRBV5-1 and TRBJ1-1; D ambiguous. V was clipped by 4 bases and J by 4 bases, with 20 bases between them. The CDR3 length is 16 residues. Per germline, CDR1 SGHRS and CDR2 YFSETQ.

The chain employs TRBV14 and TRBJ1-3; perhaps TRBD1 as D (5 bases). Germline V gene lookup returns CDR1 SGHDN and CDR2 FVKESK. Trimming removed 4 bases from V and 4 bases from J, with 8 bases in between. This CDR3 spans 13 amino acids. CDR3 nucleotide sequence: TGTGCCAGCAGCCTCGACAGCGGAAACACCATATATTTT. It is translated as CASSLDSGNTIYF.

The V gene is TRBV2, the J gene TRBJ2-1, with 9 nucleotides matching TRBD1. This CDR3 has 14 residues. The V gene's germline CDR1 is SNHLY and CDR2 FYNNEI. The V gene end was trimmed by 9 bases and the J gene end by 0 bases; junction bases not matched to a gene: 3. The CDR3 region is CARDRGSSYNEQFF. CDR3 bases: TGTGCCAGGGACAGGGGCAGCTCCTACAATGAGCAGTTCTTC.

The rearrangement links TRBV12-5 to TRBJ1-5; no clear D. Germline V gene lookup returns CDR1 LGHNT and CDR2 FRNRAP. V shed 0 bases and J shed 0 bases, with 18 bases lying between them. The CDR3 loop spans 19 amino acids. CDR3 nucleotides: TGTGCTAGTGGTTTGGTACCGGACGGCGGGTTATATAGCAATCAGCCCCAGCATTTT. This translates into CASGLVPDGGLYSNQPQHF. Full variable domain (outside the CDR3, taken from reference TRBV12-5 and TRBJ1-5): DARVTQTPRHKVTEMGQEVTMRCQPILGHNTVFWYRQTMMQGLELLAYFRNRAPLDDSGMPKDRFSAEMPDATLATLKIQPSEPRDSAVYFCASGLVPDGGLYSNQPQHFGDGTRLSIL.

V is TRBV18 and J is TRBJ1-4; 7 nucleotides match TRBD1. There are 15 residues in the CDR3. The V gene's germline CDR1 is KGHSH and CDR2 LQKENI. V gave up 2 bases and J gave up 9 bases; unmatched junction bases: 9. CDR3 protein: CASSPSRQGSKKLFF. The CDR3 DNA reads as TGTGCCAGCTCACCAAGTAGACAGGGAAGTAAAAAACTGTTTTTT. Combining the CDR3 with reference TRBV18 and TRBJ1-4 gives the whole variable domain NAGVMQNPRHLVRRRGQEARLRCSPMKGHSHVYWYRQLPEEGLKFMVYLQKENIIDESGMPKERFSAEFPKEGPSILRIQQVVRGDSAAYFCASSPSRQGSKKLFFGSGTQLSVL.

The genes are TRBV7-9 and TRBJ2-7, with D hard to call. Germline CDR1 is SEHNR and CDR2 is FQNEAQ (reference sequence). The CDR3 is 14 residues long. The V and J ends lost 1 base and 4 bases respectively, with 11 bases between them. The CDR3 region is CASSLVGAGYEQYV. CDR3 coding DNA: TGTGCCAGCAGCTTAGTCGGAGCTGGATACGAGCAGTACGTC.

V is TRBV6-5 and J is TRBJ2-7, with TRBD1 identical over 9 bases. The CDR3 loop spans 14 amino acids. J lost 1 base, V lost 6 bases, and 4 bases had no gene match. Germline V gene sequence: CDR1 MNHEY, CDR2 SVGAGI. CDR3: CASRYRGPSYEQYF. CDR3 nucleotide sequence: TGTGCCAGCAGGTACAGGGGGCCTTCCTACGAGCAGTACTTC.

The V and J genes are TRBV13 and TRBJ2-5, with 8 bases matching TRBD2. Trimming took 5 bases from V and 4 from J; bases not matched to a gene: 9. CDR1 and CDR2 (germline): PRHDT, FYEKMQ (reference sequence). The CDR3 covers 15 residues. The CDR3 region is CASSTGGERGETQYF. The CDR3 nucleotides read TGTGCCAGCAGCACCGGGGGGGAAAGGGGAGAGACCCAGTACTTC. Complete variable domain (other parts from reference TRBV13 and TRBJ2-5): AAGVIQSPRHLIKEKRETATLKCYPIPRHDTVYWYQQGPGQDPQFLISFYEKMQSDKGSIPDRFSAQQFSDYHSELNMSSLELGDSALYFCASSTGGERGETQYFGPGTRLLVL.